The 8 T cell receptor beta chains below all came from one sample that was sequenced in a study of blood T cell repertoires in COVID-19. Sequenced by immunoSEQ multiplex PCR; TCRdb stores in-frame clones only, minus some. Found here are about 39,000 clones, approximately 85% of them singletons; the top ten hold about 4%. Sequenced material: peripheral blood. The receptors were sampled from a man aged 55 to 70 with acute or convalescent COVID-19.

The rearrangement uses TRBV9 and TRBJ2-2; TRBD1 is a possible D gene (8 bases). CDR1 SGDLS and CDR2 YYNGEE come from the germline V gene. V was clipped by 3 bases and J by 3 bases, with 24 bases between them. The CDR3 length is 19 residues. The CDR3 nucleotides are TGTGCCAGCAGCGCACAAGGATACAGGGGGGGTCTCGACACCGGGGAGCTGTTTTTT. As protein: CASSAQGYRGGLDTGELFF.

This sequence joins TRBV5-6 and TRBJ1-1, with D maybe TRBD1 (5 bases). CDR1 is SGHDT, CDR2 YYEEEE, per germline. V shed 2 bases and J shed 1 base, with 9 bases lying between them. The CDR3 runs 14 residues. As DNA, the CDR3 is TGTGCCAGCAGCTTTAGACAGCCGAACACTGAAGCTTTCTTT. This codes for CASSFRQPNTEAFF.

The CDR3 region is CASSFGHSVYGYTF. Here the CDR3 DNA reads TGTGCCAGCAGTTTTGGGCACTCCGTCTATGGCTACACCTTC. The chain carries TRBV28 and TRBJ1-2, with D hard to call. Trimming stripped 3 bases from V and 4 bases from J, with 12 bases between. This CDR3 is 14 amino acids long. From germline, CDR1 is MDHEN and CDR2 SYDVKM.

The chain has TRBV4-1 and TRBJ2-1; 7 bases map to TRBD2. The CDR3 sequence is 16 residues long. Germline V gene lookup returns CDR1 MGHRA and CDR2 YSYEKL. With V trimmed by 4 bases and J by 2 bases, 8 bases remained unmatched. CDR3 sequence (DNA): TGCGCCAGCAGCCCCGCCGGGGGGTCCCCCTACAATGAGCAGTTCTTC. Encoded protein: CASSPAGGSPYNEQFF.

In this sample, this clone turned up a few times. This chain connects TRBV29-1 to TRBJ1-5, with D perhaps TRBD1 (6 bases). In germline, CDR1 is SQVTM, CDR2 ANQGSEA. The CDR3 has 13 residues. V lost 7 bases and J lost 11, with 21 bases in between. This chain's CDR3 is CSAPGTPNLAQHF. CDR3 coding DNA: TGCAGCGCCCCCGGGACACCCAACTTGGCCCAGCATTTT.

CDR3 in DNA: TGTGCCAGCAGCCCAGGGACAGGGTTAGGGGAGCTGTTTTTT. Translation gives CASSPGTGLGELFF. The chain is built from TRBV9 and TRBJ2-2; TRBD1 matches 9 bases. There are 14 residues in the CDR3. The junction had 6 bases not matched to a gene; V was cut back by 4 bases and J by 8 bases. The germline V gene encodes CDR1 SGDLS and CDR2 YYNGEE.

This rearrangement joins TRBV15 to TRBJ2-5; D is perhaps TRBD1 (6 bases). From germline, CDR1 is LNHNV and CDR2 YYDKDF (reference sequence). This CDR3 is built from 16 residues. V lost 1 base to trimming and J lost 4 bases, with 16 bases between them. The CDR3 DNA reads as TGTGCCACCAGCAGAGGGGACAACCAAAACTCAGAGACCCAGTACTTC. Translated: CATSRGDNQNSETQYF.

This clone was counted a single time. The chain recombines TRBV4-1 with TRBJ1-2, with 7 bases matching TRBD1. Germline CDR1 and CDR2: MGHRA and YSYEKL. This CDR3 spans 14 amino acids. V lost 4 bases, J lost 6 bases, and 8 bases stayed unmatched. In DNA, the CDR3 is TGCGCCAGCAGCCGTTTAGGGGGCGGCGATGGCTACACCTTC. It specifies CASSRLGGGDGYTF.